Listed here are 22 T cell receptor beta chains from one sample, sequenced in a study of shared T cell receptors in the human thymus. Profiling relied on immunoSEQ multiplex PCR, and the TCRdb table lists in-frame clones only, not all of them. The top ten hold 0.008% to 0.011% of the sample, which has about 660,000 clones, approximately 88% seen once. This sample also belongs to another study, concerning human thymus T cells.

Sequenced sample: thymocytes. All receptors come from a boy younger than two with a congenital heart defect.

This sequence joins TRBV9 and TRBJ2-6; TRBD1 matches at 11 bases. Unmatched junction bases numbered 8, after V lost 0 bases and J lost 3 bases. The length of the CDR3 is 19 residues. Germline CDR1 SGDLS, CDR2 YYNGEE. In DNA, the CDR3 is TGTGCCAGCAGCGTAGCCGGACAGGGGGCTCACTATGGGGCCAACGTCCTGACTTTC. As protein: CASSVAGQGAHYGANVLTF.

This chain connects TRBV5-4 to TRBJ1-1, with D possibly TRBD1 on 5 matching bases. The germline V gene encodes CDR1 SGHNT and CDR2 YYREEE (reference sequence). V was shortened by 4 bases and J by 5 bases, with 18 bases between the two germline ends. The CDR3 spans 15 residues. This chain's CDR3 is CASSGGTRNLTEAFF. The CDR3 nucleotides read TGTGCCAGCAGCGGAGGGACCAGAAATTTGACTGAAGCTTTCTTT.

This clone showed up just a few times. V usage is TRBV11-2 and J usage is TRBJ2-3; 8 bases are shared with TRBD1. Germline assignment: CDR1 SGHAT and CDR2 FQNNGV. This CDR3 has 14 amino acids. Unmatched junction bases numbered 2, after V lost 5 bases and J lost 1 base. CDR3 DNA: TGTGCCAGCAGCCAGGGACAGGGCACAGATACGCAGTATTTT. Its protein product is CASSQGQGTDTQYF.

The chain carries TRBV27 and TRBJ2-1; 9 nucleotides line up with TRBD2. The CDR3 has 19 residues. Germline V gene data show CDR1 as MNHEY and CDR2 as SMNVEV (reference sequence). J lost 4 bases, V lost 4 bases, and 17 bases had no gene match. The CDR3 bases are TGTGCCAGCAGTTCCCTACGGACTAGCGTCTTAACCTCTTACAATGAGCAGTTCTTC. It codes for CASSSLRTSVLTSYNEQFF.

This clone was picked up a small number of times. V usage is TRBV5-4 and J usage is TRBJ1-5; no reliable D call. V lost 4 bases, J lost 0 bases, and 17 bases lay in between. Looked up from germline, CDR1 is SGHNT and CDR2 is YYREEE (reference sequence). The CDR3 totals 17 residues. The CDR3 here is CASSPESKPYSNQPQHF. Here the CDR3 DNA reads TGTGCCAGCAGCCCCGAGTCGAAACCTTATAGCAATCAGCCCCAGCATTTT.

The V gene is TRBV28, the J gene TRBJ2-2; 10 bases line up with TRBD1. V dropped 7 bases and J dropped 7; count of bases not matched to a gene: 12. In germline, CDR1 is MDHEN, CDR2 SYDVKM. CDR3 length equals 16 residues. Here the CDR3 reads CASTRVRDRGIGELFF. As DNA, the CDR3 is TGTGCCAGCACCCGCGTTAGGGACAGGGGTATCGGGGAGCTGTTTTTT.

In its sample, this clone was seen a few times. V usage is TRBV19 and J usage is TRBJ2-5; TRBD2 aligns across 8 bases. This CDR3 is built from 17 residues. V lost 2 bases and J lost 5; bases outside the gene matches: 13. Looked up from germline, CDR1 is LNHDA and CDR2 is SQIVND (reference sequence). The CDR3 reads CASSISAGEGGGETQYF. The CDR3 DNA follows: TGTGCCAGTAGTATATCAGCGGGGGAGGGCGGTGGTGAGACCCAGTACTTC.

A word on this clone: Other DNA sequences in this specimen translate into the identical CDR3. This sequence joins TRBV9 and TRBJ1-2, with TRBD1 matching over 7 bases. Germline CDR1 is SGDLS and CDR2 is YYNGEE. The V segment lost 4 bases and the J segment 4 bases; nucleotides outside the gene matches: 4. This CDR3 is built from 13 residues. CDR3 bases: TGTGCCAGCAGCCCAAGGACAGGCTATGGCTACACCTTC. Protein sequence: CASSPRTGYGYTF.

CDR3: CASSQQAGGGYGYTF. The DNA of the CDR3 is TGTGCCAGCAGTCAACAGGCAGGGGGCGGCTATGGCTACACCTTC. The genes are TRBV28 and TRBJ1-2; 8 nucleotides agree with TRBD1. Germline-derived CDR1 and CDR2 are MDHEN and SYDVKM. CDR3 length: 15 amino acids. V gave up 5 bases and J gave up 4 bases; unmatched junction bases: 9.

This clone has a single count. The chain employs TRBV6-5 and TRBJ2-5; D call uncertain. This CDR3 comprises 13 residues. The germline CDR1 and CDR2 sequences are MNHEY and SVGAGI. V was clipped by 2 bases and J by 2 bases, with 6 bases between them. CDR3 DNA sequence: TGTGCCAGCAGTTACAGCGAACAAGAGACCCAGTACTTC. Translated: CASSYSEQETQYF.

V gene TRBV7-8 combines with J gene TRBJ2-3, with D unclear. CDR3 length equals 13 residues. Deletions cut 5 bases from V and 1 base from J, with 7 bases between. The germline V gene has CDR1 SGHVS and CDR2 FQNEAQ. This chain's CDR3 is CASSPHRTDTQYF. Written as DNA, the CDR3 is TGTGCCAGCAGCCCCCATCGCACAGATACGCAGTATTTT.

The genes are TRBV14 and TRBJ2-7; TRBD2 is a possible D gene (5 bases). This CDR3 has 14 residues. V lost 3 bases, J lost 2 bases, and 11 bases lay in between. Germline V CDR1 and CDR2: SGHDN, FVKESK. In nucleotides, the CDR3 is TGTGCCAGCAGCCAGCCCTCCGGGACCTACGAGCAGTACTTC. It translates to CASSQPSGTYEQYF.

This rearrangement joins TRBV4-2 to TRBJ1-5; D is undetermined. CDR3 size: 15 residues. From germline, CDR1 is LGHNA and CDR2 YNFKEQ. V was pared by 4 bases and J by 3 bases, with 13 bases between. The CDR3 loop reads CASSPDGRLNQPQHF. The CDR3 nucleotides read TGTGCCAGCAGCCCCGACGGGAGGCTCAATCAGCCCCAGCATTTT.

This chain uses TRBV4-2 with TRBJ2-1; a possible D gene is TRBD2 (8 bases). The germline V and J ends were trimmed by 5 bases and 2 bases, with 19 bases remaining between them. The CDR3 spans 17 residues. Germline V gives CDR1 LGHNA, CDR2 YNFKEQ. CDR3 loop: CASSTTSSGTAYNEQFF. The CDR3 DNA is TGTGCCAGCAGCACCACGAGTAGCGGGACAGCCTACAATGAGCAGTTCTTC.

This clone was observed a single time. This chain's CDR3 is CASRGGADSTEAFF. CDR3 sequence (DNA): TGTGCCAGCAGGGGAGGGGCGGATAGCACTGAAGCTTTCTTT. The chain joins TRBV27 to TRBJ1-1, with a tentative D call TRBD1 (5 bases). Germline CDR1 reads MNHEY; CDR2 reads SMNVEV (reference sequence). The CDR3 has 14 amino acids. V was clipped by 6 bases and J by 4 bases, with 15 bases between them.

The chain has TRBV7-9 and TRBJ2-1; 9 bases are a match to TRBD1. Trimming at V came to 5 bases and at J to 8 bases, leaving 10 bases not matched to a gene. Germline V lookup: CDR1 SEHNR, CDR2 FQNEAQ (reference sequence). This CDR3 has 15 amino acids. The CDR3 DNA is TGTGCCAGCAGCGCCCGGGACAGGGAGGTGGATGAGCAGTTCTTC. Protein: CASSARDREVDEQFF.

V is TRBV2 and J is TRBJ1-2, with TRBD1 matching over 10 bases. The V and J ends lost 6 bases and 7 bases, in that order; junction bases with no gene match: 5. The CDR3 has 13 amino acids. Germline V gene data show CDR1 as SNHLY and CDR2 as FYNNEI. The CDR3 DNA sequence: TGTGCCAGCAGGGACAGGGGGACTTTTGGCTACACCTTC. Protein sequence: CASRDRGTFGYTF.

The chain links TRBV7-9 to TRBJ2-1; 8 nucleotides line up with TRBD1. Trimming cost V 5 bases and J 5 bases; bases outside gene matches: 5. The CDR3 consists of 14 residues. The germline V gene has CDR1 SEHNR and CDR2 FQNEAQ (reference sequence). The CDR3 sequence: CASSNRDRHNEQFF. CDR3 coding DNA: TGTGCCAGCAGCAACCGGGACAGGCACAATGAGCAGTTCTTC.

The count of this clone is one. V and J are TRBV28 and TRBJ1-5; TRBD1 aligns across 8 bases. Trimming took 1 base from V and 6 from J; bases not matched to a gene: 11. CDR3 length: 17 residues. Germline values: CDR1 MDHEN, CDR2 SYDVKM. This CDR3 reads CASSLFFGQGLSQPQHF. The CDR3 coding sequence is TGTGCCAGCAGTTTATTCTTTGGACAGGGTTTGTCTCAGCCCCAGCATTTT.

The gene calls are TRBV11-2 and TRBJ2-7, with TRBD2 matching over 10 bases. V shed 5 bases, J shed 4 bases, and the junction held 8 bases outside the gene matches. This CDR3 spans 15 amino acids. Germline V gives CDR1 SGHAT, CDR2 FQNNGV. The DNA for the CDR3 is TGTGCCAGCAGCGCCCAACTAGCGGGGCGGTACGAGCAGTACTTC. It yields the protein CASSAQLAGRYEQYF.

The rearrangement links TRBV4-1 to TRBJ1-1; D unclear. Germline CDR1 and CDR2: MGHRA and YSYEKL. The CDR3 is 15 residues long. The V end lost 4 bases, the J end lost 5 bases, and 17 bases lay between the germline ends. As DNA, the CDR3 is TGCGCCAGCAGCCTTATGTCCGGGGTGGGGACTGAAGCTTTCTTT. Encoded protein: CASSLMSGVGTEAFF.

The sample holds a few counts of this clone. V gene TRBV10-2 combines with J gene TRBJ2-3; 12 nucleotides agree with TRBD2. Germline CDR1 WSHSY, CDR2 SAAADI. This CDR3 has 16 residues. The V segment lost 7 bases and the J segment 0 bases; nucleotides outside the gene matches: 5. The CDR3 region is CASTQTSGRSTDTQYF. The CDR3 nucleotides are TGCGCCAGCACTCAGACTAGCGGGAGAAGCACAGATACGCAGTATTTT.